Reported below is one T cell receptor (beta chain). Exclusion covered patients with other autoimmune diseases or uncontrolled infections (as well as pregnancy or lactation). Patients were diagnosed from clinical symptoms, serum thyroxine, TRAb, thyroid ultrasound and orbital computed tomography. The record originates from a study of Graves' ophthalmopathy and Graves' hyperthyroidism. Study-level background: Stable hyperthyroid donors showed no ophthalmopathy during 18 months follow-up.

CDR3 regions of TCR beta were amplified from RNA transcripts. RT-PCR in the first round used HTBI primers; a second-round multiplex PCR followed. MiXCR was run by TCRdb on the multiplex PCR reads, yielding one entry per CDR3 protein. The data contain 450,000 to 600,000 distinct CDR3 sequences, about 35% of them singletons. The V gene's germline CDR1 is SGHRS and CDR2 YFSETQ. V was clipped by 1 base and J by 8 bases; unmatched bases: 6. The CDR3 sequence is 15 residues long. The V call is TRBV5-1, the J call TRBJ1-4; 9 bases fit TRBD1. Sequencing was performed on peripheral blood or thyroid tissue (not recorded which). The clonotype was recovered from an adult man with Graves' hyperthyroidism. Here the CDR3 DNA reads TGCGCCAGCAGCTTGTTAGGGACAGGGCTCGAAAAACTGTTTTTT. The encoded protein is CASSLLGTGLEKLFF.